The entry below gives a single T cell receptor (beta chain) sequence along with its context. What this receptor recognizes is not known. Per-base quality was not reported, and no clone a single base away is much larger than it. These data originate in a study of blood T cells in healthy people across ages (dated by TCRdb to about 2015). Turning to the overall study: In model experiments, template switching captured roughly one uniquely barcoded TCR beta cDNA molecule for every two T cells. Four age groups were formed from the donors: young (average roughly 15 years), middle-aged (less than 40), aged (approximately 60) and long-lived (82). Using deep sequencing normalized with unique cDNA molecular identifiers, the study measured how TCR beta repertoire diversity changes with age. Donors of different ages were randomly distributed across sequencing lanes to avoid experimental bias. For two donors (one aged 18 to 29 and one aged 80 or older), the study analyzed two additional independent replicas of 1 million unique cDNA reads from the same blood draw. The paper as a whole reports these results and caveats: Compared with the aged group, the long-lived group had more naive CD4+ T cells, fewer expanded clones and increased TCR diversity, a pattern suggesting age selection. The CMV infection status of donors was not known, potentially confounding age-related changes in expanded clonotypes. Estimates of total diversity based on one million sequenced T cells were considered lower bounds and underestimates. There was a strong correlation between observed TCR beta diversity and the percentage of naive T cells measured by flow cytometry. Bulk unsorted PBMC profiling prevented conclusive comparison of naive and antigen-experienced compartments. As age increased, observed TCR beta diversity per million T cells dropped in a roughly linear way, and a significant reduction was already evident by age roughly 40.

The roughly 39 donors, aged 6 to 90 years, were systemically healthy Caucasian individuals from Russia. About 9.6 milliliters of peripheral blood were collected from each donor into EDTA-treated Vacutainer tubes. PBMCs were isolated by Ficoll-Paque density-gradient centrifugation, with at least 6 million obtained per sample. Trizol reagent was used to extract total RNA from the PBMCs, yielding at least 6 micrograms per sample. For every donor, an aliquot of PBMCs went through flow cytometry to measure the percentages of naive CD45RAhigh/CD27high T cells. The library was prepared using 5' RACE. Sequenced on an Illumina HiSeq 2500. A second about 6 to 11 cycle PCR used a sample-barcoded 5' primer and a J-beta primer mix. Each TCR beta cDNA molecule received a unique molecular identifier from a template-switch 5' adaptor carrying 12 random nucleotides. At least 3 million CDR3-containing paired-end reads were obtained from each sample. First-strand cDNA synthesis was performed from all RNA using the Mint cDNA synthesis kit, with priming by a TRBC-specific oligonucleotide. After uracil-DNA glycosylase treatment, a first 18-cycle PCR used universal primers M1SS and BC2_uni_R on all cDNA. Per the source publication's procedure: Normalization of each sample was performed by random selection of 1 million high-quality reads, each carrying a distinct molecular identifier. Reads sharing molecular identifiers were discarded rather than binned into consensus sequences. MiTCR, with a Q25 quality threshold and the strictest error-elimination algorithm, was used for CDR3 identification, clonotype clustering and error correction. A nonparametric unseen species model with Euler transformation was used to estimate a lower bound on total TCR beta diversity. Through fastp at Q25 and MiXCR, TCRdb rebuilt clones from the public reads, retaining in-frame beta chains. Rows are unified per CDR3 protein, each entry keeping the most common DNA and genes. The V and J calls, along with clone size, are taken from TCRdb and not from the paper's own processing. The sample table holds 850,000 to 1,000,000 distinct CDR3 sequences, of which roughly 47% were seen once. The ten largest clonotypes hold about 22% of the sample.

The sequenced material came from blood. This TCR derives from an older woman in good health.

Read as DNA, the sequence is TGTGCCAGCAGTTTAGCTATTAGCAGCAGCTCCTACAATGAGCAGTTCTTC. Its coded protein is CASSLAISSSSYNEQFF. The chain is encoded by TRBV28 joined to TRBJ2-1; there is no confident call for the D gene. A distance of 14 bases separates the germline ends of V and J, which lose 2 bases and 0 bases respectively. The germline V gene sets CDR1 to MDHEN and CDR2 to SYDVKM. From its cysteine to its phenylalanine, the CDR3 spans 17 amino acids. The kept DNA is CDR3 alone, 51 bases in frame from the first base.